The 16 T cell receptor beta chains presented below share a single source sample, sequenced in a study of human T cells and chemical hapten exposure. Time point here: healthy volunteer bleed at 6 weeks. Researchers extracted total RNA from unfractionated whole blood. In TCRdb, the RACE reads were re-called with MiXCR into one record per CDR3 protein. The sample lists under 90,000 distinct CDR3 sequences; under 10% were seen once. The sequenced sample consisted of whole blood. Receptor source: a male donor in good health. Some clones in this sample may be carry-over from other donors' samples.

The chain has TRBV19 and TRBJ1-6; TRBD1 matches at 9 bases. From germline, CDR1 is LNHDA and CDR2 SQIVND (reference sequence). V was clipped by 3 bases and J by 7 bases; unmatched bases: 4. The CDR3 length is 15 residues. The chain's CDR3 is CASSILGTGNSPLHF. The CDR3 coding sequence is TGTGCCAGTAGTATTTTGGGGACAGGGAATTCACCCCTCCACTTT.

CDR3 sequence reads: CSARDRPNEQYF. CDR3 in DNA: TGCAGTGCTAGGGACCGGCCCAACGAGCAGTACTTC. This rearrangement joins TRBV20-1 to TRBJ2-7, with no clear D. The germline V gene encodes CDR1 DFQATT and CDR2 SNEGSKA (reference sequence). V lost 3 bases to trimming and J lost 5 bases, with 11 bases between them. The CDR3 sequence is 12 residues long.

This chain uses TRBV6-5 with TRBJ2-5, with D perhaps being TRBD1 or TRBD2 (5 bases each). Germline loops: CDR1 MNHEY, CDR2 SVGAGI. The CDR3 is 15 residues long. Between the trimmed V and J ends, which lost 4 bases and 8 bases, there was a span of 20 bases. CDR3 bases: TGTGCCAGCAGTTTTCAGACCGAGTTGGGGGATACCCAGTACTTC. It specifies CASSFQTELGDTQYF.

The chain links TRBV7-3 to TRBJ2-3, with unresolved D. Germline V gene data show CDR1 as SGHTA and CDR2 as FQGTGA. This CDR3 has 16 amino acids. Trimming took 2 bases from V and 4 from J, leaving 16 bases between them. This CDR3 reads CASSLQGSRASDTQYF. The CDR3 nucleotides are TGTGCCAGCAGCTTACAAGGTTCTAGAGCGTCAGATACGCAGTATTTT.

This clonotype has a handful of counts. This rearrangement joins TRBV3-1 to TRBJ2-1, with TRBD2 matching over 11 bases. With 2 bases clipped from V and 6 bases from J, the junction kept 3 bases outside the gene matches. Looked up from germline, CDR1 is LGHDT and CDR2 is YNNKEL (reference sequence). The CDR3 is 15 amino acids. The CDR3 here is CASSQTSGSINEQFF. CDR3 sequence (DNA): TGTGCCAGCAGCCAAACTAGCGGGAGTATCAATGAGCAGTTCTTC.

The V gene is TRBV6-5, the J gene TRBJ1-6; TRBD1 agrees at 10 bases. Germline trimming cut 5 bases from V and 8 bases from J; bases unmatched to any gene: 9. Looked up from germline, CDR1 is MNHEY and CDR2 is SVGAGI. CDR3 length: 16 residues. This chain's CDR3 is CASSTSGGQGDSPLHF. For the CDR3, the DNA is TGTGCCAGCAGTACGTCCGGAGGACAGGGGGATTCACCCCTCCACTTT.

This clonotype was picked up a small number of times. This chain connects TRBV12-3 or TRBV12-4 to TRBJ2-1, with 9 bases aligning to TRBD2. With V trimmed by 7 bases and J by 4 bases, 8 bases remained unmatched. The CDR3 spans 15 residues. The CDR3, as DNA: TGTGCCAGCAAGACGAGCGGGGGGAATTACAATGAGCAGTTCTTC. This translates into CASKTSGGNYNEQFF.

This clonotype was counted only a few times. This chain joins TRBV5-1 and TRBJ1-4; 10 bases line up with TRBD1. Germline V CDR1 and CDR2: SGHRS, YFSETQ. CDR3 size: 13 residues. Trimming took 6 bases from V and 8 from J; bases not matched to a gene: 4. This CDR3 is CASTGTGDEKLFF. The CDR3 nucleotides read TGCGCCAGCACCGGGACAGGGGACGAAAAACTGTTTTTT.

This clonotype was observed many times. V gene TRBV6-6 combines with J gene TRBJ1-1; TRBD1 agrees at 10 bases. V gave up 4 bases and J gave up 4 bases; unmatched junction bases: 3. The CDR3 runs to 14 residues. From germline, CDR1 is MNHNY and CDR2 SVGAGI (reference sequence). The CDR3, as DNA: TGTGCCAGCAGTTCTGGACAGGGGGTCACTGAAGCTTTCTTT. This gives the protein CASSSGQGVTEAFF.

In its sample, this clonotype was seen a few times. V usage is TRBV5-4 and J usage is TRBJ2-3; 11 bases agree with TRBD2. After removal of 3 bases from V and 0 bases from J, the junction contained 3 bases not matched to a gene. The CDR3 has 16 amino acids. Germline CDR1 SGHNT, CDR2 YYREEE (reference sequence). CDR3 residues: CASSSRLAGSTDTQYF. Here the CDR3 DNA reads TGTGCCAGCAGCTCCAGACTAGCGGGGAGCACAGATACGCAGTATTTT.

The chain uses TRBV29-1 and TRBJ1-5; 7 bases agree with TRBD1. CDR1 is SQVTM, CDR2 ANQGSEA, per germline. The CDR3 length is 14 residues. The V segment lost 6 bases and the J segment 1 base; nucleotides outside the gene matches: 6. CDR3 sequence reads: CSVAGGASNQPQHF. CDR3 sequence (DNA): TGCAGCGTAGCAGGGGGAGCGAGCAATCAGCCCCAGCATTTT.

This clonotype was detected ten times or more. The genes are TRBV6-5 and TRBJ2-7, with D perhaps TRBD1 (5 bases). This CDR3 contains 14 residues. Germline CDR1 is MNHEY and CDR2 is SVGAGI. Trimming removed 5 bases from V and 0 bases from J, with 11 bases in between. CDR3 coding DNA: TGTGCCAGCAGTATCCACAGGAGCTCCTACGAGCAGTACTTC. Its translation is CASSIHRSSYEQYF.

This clonotype was detected only a few times. V is TRBV20-1 and J is TRBJ2-7, with 10 bases that match TRBD2. The J segment lost 2 bases and the V segment lost 3 bases, leaving 1 base of the junction unmatched. Germline CDR1 DFQATT, CDR2 SNEGSKA (reference sequence). This CDR3 has 13 amino acids. CDR3 in amino acids: CSASGLAAYEQYF. CDR3 in DNA: TGCAGTGCTAGCGGACTAGCGGCCTACGAGCAGTACTTC.

In its sample, this clonotype was seen a few times. The chain has TRBV2 and TRBJ2-3; D remains unclear. The CDR3 is 12 residues long. Germline-derived CDR1 and CDR2 are SNHLY and FYNNEI. V shed 7 bases and J shed 3 bases, with 8 bases lying between them. The CDR3 loop is CASNSRTDTQYF. In DNA, the CDR3 is TGTGCCAGCAACTCTCGGACAGATACGCAGTATTTT.

The sample holds a few counts of this clonotype. V and J are TRBV2 and TRBJ1-5; D gene unclear. There are 17 residues in the CDR3. Per germline, CDR1 SNHLY and CDR2 FYNNEI. The ends were cut back, 3 bases at V and 2 bases at J, with 17 bases in the middle. The CDR3 sequence is CASSDTPDRSGNQPQHF. The CDR3 DNA reads TGTGCCAGCAGTGATACCCCGGACCGAAGCGGCAATCAGCCCCAGCATTTT.

This clonotype was seen many times. The genes are TRBV10-2 and TRBJ1-5; D is uncertain. Germline CDR1 and CDR2: WSHSY and SAAADI. V was cut by 0 bases and J by 6 bases, with 12 bases left in between. This CDR3 spans 15 amino acids. CDR3 coding DNA: TGCGCCAGCAGTGAGTCCCGGAGGGCGCGTCAGCCCCAGCATTTT. Protein sequence: CASSESRRARQPQHF.